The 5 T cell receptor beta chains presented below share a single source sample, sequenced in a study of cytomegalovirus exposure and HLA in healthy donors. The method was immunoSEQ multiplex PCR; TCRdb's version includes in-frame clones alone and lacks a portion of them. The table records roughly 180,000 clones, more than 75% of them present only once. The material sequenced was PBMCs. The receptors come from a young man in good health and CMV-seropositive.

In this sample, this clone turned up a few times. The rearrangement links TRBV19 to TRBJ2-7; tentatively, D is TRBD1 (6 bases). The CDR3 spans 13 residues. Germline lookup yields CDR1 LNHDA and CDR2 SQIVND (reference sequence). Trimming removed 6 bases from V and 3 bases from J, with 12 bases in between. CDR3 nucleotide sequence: TGTGCCAGTAGCACGGGACATATCTACGAGCAGTACTTC. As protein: CASSTGHIYEQYF.

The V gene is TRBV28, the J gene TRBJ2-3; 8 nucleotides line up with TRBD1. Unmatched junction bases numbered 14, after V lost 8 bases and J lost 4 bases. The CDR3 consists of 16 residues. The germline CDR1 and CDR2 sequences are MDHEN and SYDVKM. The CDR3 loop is CASEYQGAIGADTQYF. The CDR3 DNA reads TGTGCCAGCGAATATCAGGGGGCGATAGGTGCAGATACGCAGTATTTT.

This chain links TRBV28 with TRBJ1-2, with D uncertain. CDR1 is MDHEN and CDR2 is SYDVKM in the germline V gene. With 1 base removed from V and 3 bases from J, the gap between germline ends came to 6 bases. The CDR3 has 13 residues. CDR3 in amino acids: CASSLSRYYGYTF. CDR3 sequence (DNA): TGTGCCAGCAGTTTATCGCGCTACTATGGCTACACCTTC.

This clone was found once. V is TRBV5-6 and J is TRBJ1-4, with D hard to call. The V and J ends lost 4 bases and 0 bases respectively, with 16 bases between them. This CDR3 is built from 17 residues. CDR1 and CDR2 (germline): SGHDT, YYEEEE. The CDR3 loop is CASSGLGDGATNEKLFF. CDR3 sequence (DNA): TGTGCCAGCAGCGGTCTTGGGGATGGGGCAACTAATGAAAAACTGTTTTTT.

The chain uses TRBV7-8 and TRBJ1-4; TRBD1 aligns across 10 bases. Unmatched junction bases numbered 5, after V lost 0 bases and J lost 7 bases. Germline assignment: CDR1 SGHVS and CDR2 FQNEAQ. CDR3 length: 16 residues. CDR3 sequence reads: CASSLAIGTGVEKLFF. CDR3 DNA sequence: TGTGCCAGCAGCTTAGCAATCGGGACAGGGGTTGAAAAACTGTTTTTT.